The clone carrying this TCR beta chain was seen just once. Its antigen remains unknown. These data are taken from a study of graft-versus-host responses after intestinal transplantation. Study as a whole: Transplantation in recipients was multivisceral, liver-intestinal, or isolated intestinal. Study-level points and caveats: Marrow from the recipient contained GvH clones, some of which had appeared first in ileum or blood. High graft-versus-host to host-versus-graft clonal ratios were found in allografts of patients who had graft-donor T cell macrochimerism. Among circulating GvH clones, peak levels were associated with early post-transplant declines in HvG clones.

The CDR3 contains 13 residues. V lost 0 bases, J lost 6 bases, and 10 bases lay in between. Looked up from germline, CDR1 is SGDLS and CDR2 is YYNGEE. Sequencing was performed with immunoSEQ multiplex PCR; in TCRdb, only in-frame clones are kept and a portion is missing. The sample lists about 54,000 clones, about 89% occurring once. The sample was PBMCs, taken nearly 670 days after intestinal transplant. This TCR was recovered from a human patient who received an intestinal transplant, so some T cells may come from the graft donor. The rearrangement uses TRBV9 and TRBJ2-7; D is unclear. Written as DNA, the CDR3 is TGTGCCAGCAGCGTAGCCCGAGGTAGCGAGCAGTACTTC. Protein product: CASSVARGSEQYF.